The entry below gives a single T cell receptor beta chain sequence along with its context. The data were taken from a study of blood T cells in healthy people across ages. Trimming pared 3 bases from V and 5 bases from J, leaving 14 bases between. The length of the CDR3 is 14 residues. CDR1 and CDR2 (germline): GTSNPN, SVGIG (reference sequence). For the second PCR, which ran for about 6 to 11 cycles, a sample-barcoded 5' primer and a J-beta primer mix were used. A single record per CDR3 protein comes from TCRdb applying MiXCR to the 5' RACE reads. The sample consists of about 1.7 million distinct CDR3 sequences, roughly 27% of them appearing once.

This TCR came from a woman under 40 in good health. The chain uses TRBV30 and TRBJ1-5; D might be TRBD1 (5 bases). Sequenced sample: blood. CDR3 sequence (DNA): TGTGCCTGGAGCACGAGACAGAATTATCAGCCCCAGCATTTT. This sequence encodes CAWSTRQNYQPQHF.